One and the same sample provided the 15 T cell receptor beta chains below, sequenced in a study of T cell clusters in autoimmune cytopenias. One tube held mixed TRB-A and TRB-B primer pools for touch-down PCR. TCRdb reprocessed the multiplex PCR reads, with one entry per CDR3 protein and no DNA. The sample includes about 2,700 distinct CDR3 sequences. Each sample's input was approximately 270 ng genomic DNA, 40,000 or so genome equivalents. Material for sequencing was peripheral blood. The receptors stem from a human donor with an autoimmune cytopenia or autoimmune hepatitis (not recorded which).

The CDR3: CASSPPGQGTEAFF. This sequence joins TRBV12-3 or TRBV12-4 and TRBJ1-1; TCRdb's D call, TRBD1, is unchecked because there is no DNA. This CDR3 has 14 amino acids.

Its frequency marks this clonotype as medium-sized. CDR3 in amino acids: CASSSRPGSNQPQHF. The chain is built from TRBV27 and TRBJ1-5; with no DNA, the TCRdb D assignment of TRBD1 cannot be verified. The CDR3 length is 15 residues. The germline V gene has CDR1 MNHEY and CDR2 SMNVEV (reference sequence).

This clonotype is called medium-sized based on its frequency. This rearrangement joins TRBV10-3 to TRBJ2-7; lacking DNA, the TRBD2 call made by TCRdb goes unchecked. Germline-derived CDR1 and CDR2 are ENHRY and SYGVKD. The CDR3 runs to 13 residues. CDR3 protein: CAIRLADSSQQYF.

This clonotype is deemed medium-sized by its frequency. J is TRBJ1-5 and V is TRBV7-6; as DNA is missing, the TRBD1 call by TCRdb cannot be tested. CDR1 is SGHVS, CDR2 FNYEAQ, per germline. The CDR3 has 15 amino acids. CDR3 amino acids: CASSLAGQGDQPQHF.

The V call is TRBV7-2, the J call TRBJ2-1; TCRdb picks TRBD2, but there is no DNA to check that call. The germline V gene has CDR1 SGHTA and CDR2 FQGNSA. CDR3 length: 16 residues. This chain's CDR3 is CASSSNSGSSYNEQFF.

This chain uses TRBV7-3 with TRBJ2-3; no DNA is available, so the TRBD2 call from TCRdb remains unchecked. This CDR3 spans 14 amino acids. Germline assignment: CDR1 SGHTA and CDR2 FQGTGA. CDR3: CASSPGLLLDTQYF.

The chain couples TRBV27 to TRBJ2-5; the TCRdb D gene call, TRBD1, has no DNA to confirm it. The CDR3 has 16 amino acids. Germline V gene data show CDR1 as MNHEY and CDR2 as SMNVEV (reference sequence). The CDR3 spells CASSRQGPLGKETQYF.

This chain links TRBV6-2 or TRBV6-3 with TRBJ2-7; TCRdb proposes TRBD2, but this gene call is untestable without DNA. Germline-derived CDR1 and CDR2 are MNHEY and SVGEGT. The CDR3 length is 13 residues. Here the CDR3 reads CASRPGLAGEQYF.

The V gene is TRBV9, the J gene TRBJ2-7; TCRdb designates TRBD1, a call that cannot be tested without DNA. This CDR3 has 17 amino acids. Germline CDR1 and CDR2: SGDLS and YYNGEE. The CDR3 is CASSVSPKAVPTYEQYF. Filled out from reference TRBV9 and TRBJ2-7, the complete variable domain reads DSGVTQTPKHLITATGQRVTLRCSPRSGDLSVYWYQQSLDQGLQFLIQYYNGEERAKGNILERFSAQQFPDLHSELNLSSLELGDSALYFCASSVSPKAVPTYEQYFGPGTRLTVT.

The chain couples TRBV10-3 to TRBJ1-1. Germline V gene sequence: CDR1 ENHRY, CDR2 SYGVKD. The CDR3 runs to 12 residues. The CDR3 sequence is CATRRENTEAFF.

The chain recombines TRBV2 with TRBJ1-2; the D call from TCRdb, TRBD1, cannot be confirmed without DNA. Germline values: CDR1 SNHLY, CDR2 FYNNEI. The CDR3 is 15 residues long. The CDR3 sequence: CASSPRDRDFYGYTF.

By frequency, this clonotype is medium-sized. J is TRBJ1-2 and V is TRBV12-3 or TRBV12-4; absent DNA, TCRdb's TRBD1 call cannot be checked. The CDR3 has 15 amino acids. CDR3: CASSLGTASNYGYTF.

The chain combines TRBV12-3 or TRBV12-4 with TRBJ1-2. The length of the CDR3 is 13 residues. The CDR3 region is CASSLRAEGGYTF.

Its frequency marks this clonotype as medium-sized (0.01 to 0.1%). The J gene is TRBJ2-7, the V gene TRBV27. Germline lookup yields CDR1 MNHEY and CDR2 SMNVEV (reference sequence). The CDR3 is made up of 11 amino acids. The CDR3 sequence is CASKTVYEQYF.

By frequency, this clonotype is medium-sized (0.01 to 0.1%). The chain combines TRBV19 with TRBJ2-7; the D call of TRBD1 rests on TCRdb alone, since no DNA is present to check it. From germline, CDR1 is LNHDA and CDR2 SQIVND (reference sequence). This CDR3 comprises 14 residues. The CDR3 here is CASSPTGGGYEQYF.